The source of this TCR beta chain is a study of T cell responses to AZD1222 COVID-19 vaccine (dated by TCRdb to 2020 to 2022). As for the study more broadly: AZD1222 recipients whose second dose came at about 4 weeks and those whose second dose came at about 12 weeks were combined into one group, since spike-specific TCR depth and breadth did not differ between the two schedules. TCR sequencing covered over 230 trial participants: 200 to 220 given two doses of AZD1222 and 26 given two doses of MenACWY control vaccine. Enrollment into the trials was organized by age into subgroups of 18-55, 56-69 and 70-plus years, and those subgroups contained around 150, 28 and 57 TCR-sequenced participants, respectively. What the work shows at the level of the full study, not this receptor alone: Vaccine-associated CD4 TCRs spanned the whole spike protein, with dominant responses in regions 160-218 and 743-854. Because no day 14 peak-response samples were available, repertoires were characterized only after the peak T cell response. Participants were mostly white British and included more females than males, and it was suggested by the authors that clonal diversity may have been underestimated. After two AZD1222 doses, both the breadth and the depth of spike-specific TCRs were significantly higher than at day 0 and than in MenACWY recipients. Conclusions about previously exposed vaccinees were limited because only a handful of AZD1222 recipients were SARS-CoV-2 seropositive at baseline. The 56-69-year group was small, and its depth increase did not reach significance, likely because of low power. Reportedly, almost half of the unique spike-specific TCRs recognized epitopes lying outside the regions that are mutated in the B.1.351 and B.1.1.7 variants.

The CDR3 regions of human TCRbeta chains were analyzed by immunosequencing. In the authors' own workflow: Repertoire TCRs were checked for matches against a reference library of SARS-CoV-2-specific TCRs that had been generated using the MIRA antigen-specificity platform. Breadth meant the fraction of unique TCRs that were SARS-CoV-2-associated, whereas depth meant the fraction of total T cells that were SARS-CoV-2-associated. Using the MIRA data, each spike-specific TCR was mapped to the spike region that the TCR reacts to and placed in a CD4 or CD8 class. Log10-transformed breadth and depth values were compared by one-way ANOVA with Sidak's multiple comparisons tests. The clones in this table, taken by TCRdb from immuneACCESS, are in-frame only. Not every clone is retained; where verified, under half of the shortfall comes from an unresolved V gene, and the cause of the rest is unknown. V, J and clone size derive from that table, while D and trimming were established from the DNA sequence. The sample table records around 260,000 clones; more than 85% of these occur just once. The ten largest clones capture 0.55% of the sample.

Notes on this clone: No antigen is known for it. Base quality data are lacking; no much larger clone is found one base away.

Sample time point, as interpreted from the label and publication: baseline before first vaccination. Samples from vaccinated people were obtained from the UK trials COV001 and COV002, which included a single-blind randomized controlled phase 2/3 trial of AZD1222 (ChAdOx1 nCoV-19) in healthy adults. Trial participant PBMC samples were collected at day 0 and day 28 after the second dose for TCRbeta chain sequencing. V is pared back by 5 bases and J by 4 bases, with 9 bases lying between the germline termini. CDR1 and CDR2 were assigned from the germline V gene as SGHNT and YENEEA. The CDR3 holds 13 amino acids from the cysteine to the phenylalanine. Of all the DNA, just the CDR3 is kept, 39 bases in frame from base 1.

The rearrangement joined TRBV11-3 to TRBJ2-1; TRBD1 is perhaps the D gene, given 5 matching bases. Sequencing was performed on peripheral blood, taken on day 0 of AZD1222 vaccination. This receptor was obtained from an adult in good health. CDR3 loop: CASSATAYNEQFF. Read as DNA, the sequence is TGTGCCAGCAGCGCGACAGCATACAATGAGCAGTTCTTC.